This T cell receptor beta chain originates from a study of shared clonotypes between healthy human individuals. Findings and caveats of the study: Naive subsets usually exceeded memory subsets in estimated richness.

With regard to this clone: The antigen is unknown.

CD45RO-negative CD8 cells positively selected for CCR7 made up the naive population, which excluded terminally differentiated effector memory CD45RA+ cells. Healthy HIV-negative adults without recent acute infections or vaccinations served as donors. Method: immunoSEQ multiplex PCR; TCRdb's copy keeps in-frame clones and lacks some. The repertoire holds around 2,000,000 clones, with about 95% as singletons. The specimen was naive CD8+ T cells sorted from blood. This clonotype was sampled from a man in his late teens or twenties in good health.

DNA of the CDR3: TGTGCCAGCAGCCCCGGCGGCTACACCTTC. It yields the protein CASSPGGYTF. V and J are TRBV13 and TRBJ1-2, with D unclear. Germline V gene lookup returns CDR1 PRHDT and CDR2 FYEKMQ (reference sequence). The CDR3 is 10 residues long. Trimming took off 5 bases at V and 8 bases at J, with 6 bases between the two ends.